This T cell receptor beta chain comes out of a study of T-cell memory formation after mild COVID-19. V dropped 1 base and J dropped 10 bases, with 7 bases sitting between them. The CDR3 sequence is 10 residues long. Germline loops: CDR1 DFQATT, CDR2 SNEGSKA (reference sequence). This clonotype occurred many times. Barcoded TCR alpha and TCR beta cDNA libraries with UMIs came from 5'RACE using constant-segment primers. TCRdb recomputed calls from the 5' RACE reads with MiXCR, one row per CDR3 protein. The sample includes approximately 290,000 distinct CDR3 sequences, approximately 8% of them seen just once.

The rearrangement links TRBV20-1 to TRBJ1-1, with unresolved D. What was sequenced was PBMCs or a T cell subset sorted from them (not recorded which). This sequence was found in a man aged 18 to 35 who had mild COVID-19 (a few samples of this study predate the infection). Cell type and time point are not known. CDR3 region: CSARVVTAFF. CDR3 coding DNA: TGCAGTGCTAGAGTAGTTACAGCTTTCTTT.